One TCR beta chain is described in this entry. This sample stems from a study of blood T cell repertoires in COVID-19. About the research overall: In each case, the material was cDNA or gDNA derived from T cells, B-cell-depleted T cells, or PBMCs.

The CDR3 extends over 15 amino acids. Germline loops: CDR1 SGDLS, CDR2 YYNGEE. The ends were cut back, 0 bases at V and 3 bases at J, with 10 bases in the middle. Authors' methods: Quantification of nucleated cells was approximated via reference gene primer amplification. Assay: immunoSEQ multiplex PCR; the TCRdb copy retains only in-frame clones and omits some. V and J calls and clone size are as listed in that table; D and trimming were resolved from the DNA. Of around 230,000 clones in the sample, around 88% were seen once. The sequence was obtained from a woman aged 45-65 years with acute or convalescent COVID-19. The source material was peripheral blood. V and J are TRBV9 and TRBJ1-3, with TRBD1 as a possible D gene (6 bases). CDR3 DNA sequence: TGTGCCAGCAGCGTAGTGGGGGCCGGTGGAAACACCATATATTTT. It translates to CASSVVGAGGNTIYF.